This TCR beta chain was observed in a study of CD8 T cells in Susac syndrome (dated 2019 in TCRdb). About the study as a whole: Repertoire sequencing was used to test whether CD8+ T cell activation and differentiation in Susac syndrome was antigen driven.

What the research found in general, with its limitations: The study acknowledged that relatively few individuals were included in the TCR sequencing and HLA analysis.

Peripheral blood CD8+ and CD4+ T cells from healthy donors, Susac syndrome patients and multiple sclerosis patients were profiled by high-throughput TCR beta sequencing. The healthy donors served as controls matched for age and sex. CD8+ TEMRA cells were enriched by FACS, while bulk CD8+ and CD4+ T cells were purified by magnetic negative isolation. Blood was collected in EDTA tubes and processed within 24 hours, with PBMCs isolated through density gradient centrifugation. PBMCs intended for TCR sequencing were cryopreserved in liquid nitrogen and thawed later in a water bath at 37 degrees C. The sorted or isolated CD4+, CD8+ and CD8+ TEMRA cells reached a purity of at least 90%. RNA was extracted using the RNeasy kit, and roughly 0.5 to 1 ug of the RNA was reverse transcribed with random hexamers. The immunoSEQ multiplex PCR assay, covering 54 Vbeta and 13 Jbeta segments, was used to amplify TCR beta CDR3 regions. To correct PCR amplification bias, a synthetic template baseline was used for both primer optimization and computational correction. In the paper's pipeline: Reads were assigned to V, D and J genes according to IMGT and analyzed in immunoSEQ Analyzer, with only productive sequences retained. To calculate clonality, Shannon entropy was normalized by log2 of the number of productive unique sequences and then subtracted from one. Public and private clones were assessed among the 100 most prevalent clones of each patient and control. Clones were defined as Susac-specific if absent from the healthy and MS cohorts, from 1052 published viral clones and from other ImmuneACCESS disease sequences. TCRdb reran the public reads through fastp at Q25 and MiXCR, keeping productive beta chains. When rows share a CDR3 protein, they turn into one entry using the most common DNA and genes. The V and J calls come from TCRdb's annotation, not from the publication. The sample contains 150,000 to 200,000 distinct CDR3 sequences, about 91% of them found a single time. The ten biggest clones cover 0.08% of the sample.

As regards this clonotype: Its binding antigen is unknown. A read error may produce the germline difference seen at one junction end.

Sequencing was carried out using CD4+ T cells from PBMCs. This receptor was identified in a human donor in good health.

This receptor carries the CDR3 CATSDSDREVFF. At the DNA level, the sequence is TGTGCCACCAGTGATTCGGACAGGGAAGTTTTCTTT. The chain is made from TRBV24-1 and TRBJ1-1; a stretch of 8 junction bases matches TRBD1. From the germline V gene, CDR1 is KGHDR and CDR2 is SFDVKD. Measured from the cysteine to the phenylalanine, the CDR3 is 12 residues long. The retained sequence is limited to the CDR3, 36 bases, with the frame set at the first base.